This T cell receptor (beta chain) came from a study of blood T cell repertoires in COVID-19. Study overall: Sources were T cells, B-cell-depleted T cells, or PBMCs; the material itself was cDNA or gDNA.

There are 15 residues in the CDR3. V lost 4 bases to trimming and J lost 11 bases, with 20 bases between them. Germline V gene data show CDR1 as MDHEN and CDR2 as SYDVKM. In the source study's methods: Estimated nucleated cell counts came from reference gene primer amplification. Clones were read by immunoSEQ multiplex PCR, and TCRdb kept only the in-frame ones, dropping some. V, J and clone size are taken as reported in that table, and D and trimming were inferred from the DNA itself. Of about 140,000 clones detected, 65% to 85% appear once; the ten largest clones hold 3.5% to 4.5%. This clone was counted a single time.

V is TRBV28 and J is TRBJ1-4, with a possible D match to TRBD1 (6 bases). This TCR derives from a woman aged 55 to 70 with acute or convalescent COVID-19. Material for sequencing was peripheral blood. For the CDR3, the DNA is TGTGCCAGCAGTTCCCCGCCTTACAGGGCACCGAAACTGTTTTTT. As protein: CASSSPPYRAPKLFF.